This passage covers 3 T cell receptor beta chains from one sample sequenced in a study of shared clonotypes between healthy human individuals. CD45RO-negative, CCR7-selected cells formed the naive CD8 fraction, which excluded terminally differentiated effector memory CD45RA+ cells. Measured with immunoSEQ multiplex PCR; TCRdb has only the in-frame clones, and not every one. Here the sample spans more than 550,000 clones, about 90% being singletons. What was sequenced was naive CD8+ T cells sorted from blood. These receptors came from a man aged 25-40 years in good health.

This CDR3 is CASRDQTSFNEQFF. The CDR3 region has the DNA TGTGCCAGCAGGGATCAGACTAGCTTCAATGAGCAGTTCTTC. The chain is built from TRBV5-5 and TRBJ2-1; 7 bases are a match to TRBD2. Looked up from germline, CDR1 is SGHKS and CDR2 is YYEKEE (reference sequence). The CDR3 length is 14 residues. V lost 5 bases and J lost 6; bases outside the gene matches: 8.

The chain couples TRBV4-3 to TRBJ1-2; D unresolved. The CDR3 runs 15 residues. The germline V gene encodes CDR1 LGHNA and CDR2 YSLEER. The V and J ends lost 0 bases and 1 base respectively, with 9 bases between them. CDR3 protein: CASSQDGNYNYGYTF. For the CDR3, the DNA is TGCGCCAGCAGCCAAGACGGGAATTATAACTATGGCTACACCTTC.

The rearrangement uses TRBV11-3 and TRBJ1-4; the D is unclear. V shed 0 bases and J shed 4 bases, with 15 bases lying between them. Germline V gives CDR1 SGHNT, CDR2 YENEEA. The CDR3 consists of 17 residues. CDR3 loop: CASSLDQIVGLNEKLFF. The CDR3 DNA reads as TGTGCCAGCAGCTTAGATCAAATTGTCGGACTTAATGAAAAACTGTTTTTT.